This T cell receptor beta chain was retrieved from a study of blood T cell repertoires in COVID-19. Germline CDR1 and CDR2: SGHVS and FQNEAQ. Trimming left V 5 bases short and J 0 bases short, with 14 bases between. CDR3 size: 16 residues. Original data processing: Amplifying reference gene primers gave estimates of nucleated cell counts. The protocol was immunoSEQ multiplex PCR, while the TCRdb copy is restricted to in-frame clones and leaves out a portion. For V, J and clone size, that table is used; D and trimming come from the DNA. Here the sample spans some 87,000 clones, around four fifths being singletons. The table lists this clone with a few counts.

V usage is TRBV7-8 and J usage is TRBJ1-3; D gene uncertain. This TCR came from a man aged 80 or over with active or convalescent COVID-19. Material for sequencing was peripheral blood. The DNA for the CDR3 is TGTGCCAGCAGCCGAGCGTCCGTCAGCTCTGGAAACACCATATATTTT. Its translation: CASSRASVSSGNTIYF.